This T cell receptor (beta chain) was identified during a study of blood T cell repertoires in COVID-19. Germline V gives CDR1 PRHDT, CDR2 FYEKMQ (reference sequence). Trimming stripped 0 bases from V and 7 bases from J, with 13 bases between. This CDR3 has 15 residues. Participants, roughly 18 to 89 years old, spanned around 26 US areas. Participants were placed into cohorts based on the clinical history they reported. In the original processing: Counts of nucleated cells, estimated from reference gene primer amplification, were obtained. Sequencing used immunoSEQ multiplex PCR; TCRdb keeps in-frame clones, though not all of them. V, J and clone size reflect that table, while D and trimming were determined from the DNA. The data contain about 270,000 clones, about 91% of them singletons.

The V and J genes are TRBV13 and TRBJ1-5, with a tentative D call TRBD1 (5 bases). The material sequenced was PBMCs or T cells enriched from blood (not recorded which). The receptor's source is a middle-aged woman with acute COVID-19. CDR3 amino acids: CASSLGRQGHQPQHF. The CDR3 DNA follows: TGTGCCAGCAGCTTAGGCCGCCAGGGCCACCAGCCCCAGCATTTT.